This T cell receptor beta chain comes out of a study of T cell responses to AZD1222 COVID-19 vaccine (dated by TCRdb to the early 2020s). Some background on the complete study: TCR sequencing was performed for fewer than 250 trial participants, of whom around 200 were given two doses of AZD1222 and approximately 25 were given two doses of MenACWY control vaccine. Trial participants were enrolled into age subgroups of 18-55, 56-69 and 70-plus years, which contained roughly 150, 30 and 60 TCR-sequenced participants, respectively.

Broader findings and caveats from the paper: Conclusions about previously exposed vaccinees are limited because only six or seven AZD1222 recipients were SARS-CoV-2 seropositive at baseline. Epitopes outside the regions mutated in the B.1.351 and B.1.1.7 variants were reportedly recognized by nearly half of the unique spike-specific TCRs. No day 14 peak-response samples were available, so repertoires were characterized only after the peak T cell response. In the small 56-69-year group, the increase in depth fell short of significance, most likely because of low power. The whole spike protein was spanned by vaccine-associated CD4 TCRs, and dominant responses were seen in regions 160-218 and 743-854. Participants were mostly white British and included more females than males, and it was suggested by the authors that clonal diversity may have been underestimated. A significant rise in spike-specific TCR breadth and depth was observed after two AZD1222 doses relative to day 0 and relative to MenACWY recipients.

Note on this clone: No antigen is known for it. No much larger clone exists at a distance of one base, and base qualities are not known.

The label giving this sample's time point can be read as: about 28 days (+/-7) after the second vaccine dose. AZD1222 recipients whose second dose came at about 4 weeks and those whose second dose came at about 12 weeks were combined into one group, since spike-specific TCR depth and breadth did not differ between the two schedules. The vaccinee samples were drawn from two UK trials, COV001 and COV002, one of which was a single-blind randomized controlled phase 2/3 trial testing AZD1222 (ChAdOx1 nCoV-19) in healthy adults. For TCRbeta chain sequencing, PBMC samples were collected from trial participants at day 0 and at day 28 after the second dose. The CDR3 regions of human TCRbeta chains were analyzed by immunosequencing. Per the authors' processing: Repertoire TCRs were matched against a reference library of SARS-CoV-2-specific TCRs generated with the MIRA antigen-specificity platform. Breadth was defined as the fraction of unique TCRs that were SARS-CoV-2-associated. Depth was defined as the fraction of total T cells that were SARS-CoV-2-associated. Each spike-specific TCR was assigned to its reactive spike region and to a CD4 or CD8 class using the MIRA data. Log10-transformed breadth and depth values were compared by one-way ANOVA with Sidak's multiple comparisons tests. Drawn from immuneACCESS, this table holds only the in-frame rearrangements with V and J called that TCRdb kept. Clones are partly lost; checked studies trace under half to an unresolved V gene and leave the rest unexplained. V and J calls and clone size are given by that table; D and trimming were obtained from the DNA. The sample table contains about 200,000 clones; only one count was recorded for 90% to 95% of them. The ten largest make up less than 1.2% of the sample.

The CDR3 sequence holds 13 residues, the cysteine and phenylalanine included. Only the CDR3 part of the read is kept: 39 bases, read in frame from the first base. Trimming at the junction amounts to 0 bases on V and 6 bases on J, and the germline ends lie 9 bases apart. CDR1 SGHDN and CDR2 FVKESK were looked up in the germline V gene. The rearrangement combines TRBV14 with TRBJ2-7; no D gene can be assigned with confidence. The specimen was peripheral blood, collected 28 days after the second AZD1222 dose. The TCR originated in an adult who received the AZD1222 COVID-19 vaccine. CDR3 loop: CASSQERIAEQYF. The nucleotides are TGTGCCAGCAGCCAAGAAAGAATCGCCGAGCAGTACTTC.